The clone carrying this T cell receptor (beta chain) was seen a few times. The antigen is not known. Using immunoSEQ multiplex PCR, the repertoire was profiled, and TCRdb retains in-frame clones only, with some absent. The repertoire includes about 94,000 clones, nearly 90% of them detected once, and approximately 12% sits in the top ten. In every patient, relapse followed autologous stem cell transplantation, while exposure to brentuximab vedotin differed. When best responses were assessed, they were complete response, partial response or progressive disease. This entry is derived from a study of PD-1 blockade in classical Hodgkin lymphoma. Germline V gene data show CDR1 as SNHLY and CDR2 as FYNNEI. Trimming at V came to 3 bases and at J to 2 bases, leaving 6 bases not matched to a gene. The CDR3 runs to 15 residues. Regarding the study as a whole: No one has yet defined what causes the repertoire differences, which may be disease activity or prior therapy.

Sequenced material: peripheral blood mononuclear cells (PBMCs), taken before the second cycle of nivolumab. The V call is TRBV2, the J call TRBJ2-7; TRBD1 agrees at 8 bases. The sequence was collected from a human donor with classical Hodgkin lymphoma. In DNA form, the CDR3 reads TGTGCCAGCAGTGACTCTTTACAGGGGGCCTACGAGCAGTACTTC. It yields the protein CASSDSLQGAYEQYF.